This T cell receptor beta chain is from a study of shared clonotypes between healthy human individuals. Study-wide background: Each donor had three CD4 naive, three CD4 memory, two CD8 naive and one CD8 memory plate.

In the naive CD8 group, cells lacked CD45RO and were positively selected for CCR7, so terminally differentiated effector memory CD45RA+ cells were left out. The CDR3 spans 13 residues. Deletions cut 5 bases from V and 0 bases from J, with 8 bases between. CDR1 LNHDA and CDR2 SQIVND come from the germline V gene (reference sequence). Measured with immunoSEQ multiplex PCR; TCRdb has only the in-frame clones, and not every one. The table has some 2 million clones, about 94% seen once. This sequence joins TRBV19 and TRBJ2-7; D remains unclear. This receptor was taken from a man in his late teens or twenties in good health. Material for sequencing was naive CD8+ T cells sorted from blood. CDR3 sequence: CASSSSDSYEQYF. The DNA for the CDR3 is TGTGCCAGTAGTTCCTCGGACTCCTACGAGCAGTACTTC.